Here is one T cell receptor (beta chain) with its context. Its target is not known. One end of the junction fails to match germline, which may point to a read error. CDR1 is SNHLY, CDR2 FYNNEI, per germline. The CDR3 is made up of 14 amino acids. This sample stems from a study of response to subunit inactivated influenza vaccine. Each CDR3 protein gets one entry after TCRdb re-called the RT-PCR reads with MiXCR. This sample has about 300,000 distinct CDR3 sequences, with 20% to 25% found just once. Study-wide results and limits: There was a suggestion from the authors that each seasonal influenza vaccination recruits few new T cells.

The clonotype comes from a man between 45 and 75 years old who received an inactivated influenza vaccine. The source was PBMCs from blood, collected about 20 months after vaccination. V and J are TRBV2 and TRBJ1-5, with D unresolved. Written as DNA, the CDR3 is TGTGCCAGCAGGGAAGACACTAGCAATCAGCCCCAGCATTTT. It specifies CASREDTSNQPQHF.